A selection of T cell receptor beta chains follows, all from one sample in a study of cytotoxic CD8 clonotypes in ibrutinib-treated CLL. Method: immunoSEQ multiplex PCR; TCRdb's copy keeps in-frame clones and lacks some. The sample lists 110,000 to 150,000 clones; about 78% were seen once. Sequencing used PBMCs, obtained after 24 months of ibrutinib treatment. The source is a human donor with chronic lymphocytic leukemia. CDR3s include the opening cysteine and the closing phenylalanine or tryptophan. A D gene is named only where the DNA matches it firmly. Clone size appears in some rows only: once, few, many, or a class for an expanded clone.

>NA|NA|TRBV5-1|TRBJ2-3
CASSLSGTGADTQYF
TGCGCCAGCAGCCTCAGCGGGACAGGCGCAGATACGCAGTATTTT
>NA|TRBD2|TRBV7-9|TRBJ2-3
CASSPGRGTDTQYF
TGTGCCAGCAGCCCCGGGAGGGGCACAGATACGCAGTATTTT
>NA|TRBD2|TRBV9|TRBJ2-5
CASSVAPRLAVEEETQYF
TGTGCCAGCAGCGTAGCCCCACGACTAGCGGTGGAGGAAGAGACCCAGTACTTC
>NA|TRBD1|TRBV28|TRBJ1-4
CASSSPEGGGKKLFF
TGTGCCAGCAGTAGCCCCGAAGGGGGCGGGAAAAAACTGTTTTTT
>NA|NA|TRBV21-1|TRBJ2-7
CARAVSPMQGDYEQYF
TGTGCCAGGGCCGTGTCCCCCATGCAGGGGGACTACGAGCAGTACTTC
>NA|NA|TRBV13|TRBJ1-2
CASSPDRGAGYTF
TGTGCCAGCAGCCCCGACCGGGGAGCTGGCTACACCTTC
>many|TRBD1|TRBV29-1|TRBJ1-4
CSVEAQTQGEGEKLFF
TGCAGCGTTGAAGCCCAGACACAGGGGGAGGGTGAAAAACTGTTTTTT
>NA|TRBD1|TRBV2|TRBJ1-2
CASRAGGQGSSNYGYTF
TGTGCCAGCAGAGCCGGGGGACAGGGCTCCTCTAACTATGGCTACACCTTC
>NA|NA|TRBV11-3|TRBJ2-2
CASSRHRTGELFF
TGTGCCAGCAGCCGCCATAGGACCGGGGAGCTGTTTTTT
>many|TRBD2|TRBV11-2|TRBJ2-7
CASTPRGGAPYEQYF
TGTGCCAGCACCCCCCGGGGAGGGGCACCCTACGAGCAGTACTTC
>NA|NA|TRBV6-5|TRBJ1-5
CASSPRQGSNQPQHF
TGTGCCAGCAGTCCGCGGCAGGGGAGCAATCAGCCCCAGCATTTT
>NA|NA|TRBV7-2|TRBJ1-1
CASSVYNSATEAFF
TGTGCCAGCAGCGTCTACAATAGCGCCACTGAAGCTTTCTTT
>NA|NA|TRBV7-2|TRBJ1-2
CASSPYGGDLNYGYTF
TGTGCCAGCAGCCCATATGGAGGGGACCTTAACTATGGCTACACCTTC
>NA|NA|TRBV18|TRBJ1-1
CASSPEGNTEAFF
TGTGCCAGCTCACCAGAGGGGAACACTGAAGCTTTCTTT
>NA|NA|TRBV28|TRBJ1-2
CASSTQGFGYTF
TGTGCCAGCAGTACCCAGGGTTTTGGCTACACCTTC
>NA|TRBD2|TRBV5-1|TRBJ2-1
CASSPIAGGRNEQFF
TGCGCCAGCAGCCCCATAGCGGGGGGGCGCAATGAGCAGTTCTTC
>NA|NA|TRBV6-5|TRBJ1-6
CASSSQTGFANSPLHF
TGTGCCAGCAGTTCGCAAACAGGGTTTGCTAATTCACCCCTCCACTTT
>NA|TRBD1|TRBV27|TRBJ2-7
CASSLFRGSSYEQYF
TGTGCCAGCAGTTTATTCAGGGGGAGCTCCTACGAGCAGTACTTC
>NA|NA|TRBV4-2|TRBJ2-1
CASSRTLGGEQFF
TGTGCCAGCAGCCGAACACTCGGTGGGGAGCAGTTCTTC
>NA|TRBD1|TRBV28|TRBJ2-7
CATVGTAYEQYF
TGTGCCACCGTCGGGACAGCTTACGAGCAGTACTTC
>NA|TRBD1|TRBV4-2|TRBJ2-6
CASSGTGGSGANVLTF
TGTGCCAGCAGCGGGACAGGGGGCTCTGGGGCCAACGTCCTGACTTTC
>NA|TRBD1|TRBV7-3|TRBJ2-7
CASSRQGDHEQYF
TGTGCCAGCAGCAGACAGGGGGACCACGAGCAGTACTTC
>NA|NA|TRBV11-3|TRBJ2-5
CASSLRRGPQETQYF
TGTGCCAGCAGCTTAAGGCGGGGCCCCCAAGAGACCCAGTACTTC
>NA|TRBD2|TRBV10-3|TRBJ2-1
CAASGLAGPNEQFF
TGTGCCGCATCGGGACTAGCGGGGCCTAATGAGCAGTTCTTC
>NA|TRBD2|TRBV7-3|TRBJ2-3
CASSPGLGPDTQYF
TGTGCCAGCAGCCCAGGACTAGGACCAGATACGCAGTATTTT